These T cell receptor beta chains were read from a single sample in a study of shared clonotypes between healthy human individuals. Profiled with immunoSEQ multiplex PCR; TCRdb holds only in-frame clones, not every one. Of fewer than 850,000 clones in the sample, about 78% were seen once. Specimen: memory CD4+ T cells sorted from blood. The receptors originated from a woman under 40 in good health. CDR3s include the opening cysteine and the closing phenylalanine or tryptophan.

v_gene: TRBV5-1
CDR3aa: CASSLRQTTNTGELFF

v_gene: TRBV5-1
CDR3aa: CASSPGQGIRMNTEAFF

v_gene: TRBV10-2
CDR3aa: CASGVGVRIQGHGYTF

v_gene: TRBV6-4
CDR3aa: CASSDSFRNRDTGELFF

v_gene: TRBV7-2
CDR3aa: CASSLKAGFDEQYF

v_gene: TRBV27
CDR3aa: CASKKQGALNEQFF

v_gene: TRBV27
CDR3aa: CASSSGGANYGYTF

v_gene: TRBV5-1
CDR3aa: CASRHPTDTQYF

v_gene: TRBV2
CDR3aa: CASSGPGTGVGEQFF

v_gene: TRBV19
CDR3aa: CASSTVGEGNEKLFF

v_gene: TRBV4-1
CDR3aa: CASSQAPGAYEQYF

v_gene: TRBV10-3
CDR3aa: CAISASGANVLTF

v_gene: TRBV4-1
CDR3aa: CASSRDRTTNTDTQYF

v_gene: TRBV27
CDR3aa: CASSLRSGYNEQFF

v_gene: TRBV19
CDR3aa: CATENRDFNTGELFF

v_gene: TRBV5-4
CDR3aa: CASSFGGQGNTEAFF

v_gene: TRBV28
CDR3aa: CASSTTGGGYGYTF

v_gene: TRBV7-8
CDR3aa: CASSYVWTSGKNEQFF

v_gene: TRBV28
CDR3aa: CASSSTGVSYEQYF

v_gene: TRBV6-5
CDR3aa: CASSKTRRGRHEQYF